This T cell receptor beta chain was identified in a study of blood T cell repertoires in COVID-19. As for the study in general: PBMCs, B-cell-depleted T cells, or T cells were the source of the cDNA or gDNA that made up the material.

The study assigned cohorts using participant-reported clinical history. Per the study methods: Amplification from reference gene primers served as the basis for estimated nucleated cell counts. Sequencing was performed with immunoSEQ multiplex PCR; in TCRdb, only in-frame clones are kept and a portion is missing. V, J and clone size reflect that table, while D and trimming were determined from the DNA. The sample carries over 200,000 clones, 85% to 90% recorded once. CDR3 length equals 15 residues. V gave up 3 bases and J gave up 4 bases; unmatched junction bases: 7. Germline V gene lookup returns CDR1 LNHDA and CDR2 SQIVND (reference sequence).

What was sequenced was PBMCs or T cells enriched from blood (not recorded which). The TCR was taken from a man aged 25-45 years who had recovered from COVID-19. This chain joins TRBV19 and TRBJ2-7, with TRBD1 identical over 9 bases. DNA for the CDR3: TGTGCCAGTAGTATTAAACAGGGGGCAACATACGAGCAGTACTTC. Translating gives CASSIKQGATYEQYF.